This T cell receptor (beta chain) was retrieved from a study of OX40 agonist ivuxolimab in advanced cancers. The protocol was immunoSEQ multiplex PCR, while the TCRdb copy is restricted to in-frame clones and leaves out a portion. In the table there are 82,000 or so clones, approximately 90% of which are singletons. Germline CDR1 is KGHSH and CDR2 is LQKENI. This CDR3 has 14 residues. V was trimmed by 3 bases and J by 4 bases, leaving 12 bases between them. Only one count was recorded for this clone. The input for sequencing was CD4+ or CD8+ T cells sorted from blood, taken in a trial of the OX40 agonist ivuxolimab. This chain connects TRBV18 to TRBJ1-1; TRBD1 is a possible D gene (5 bases). This TCR came from an adult with an advanced solid tumor such as melanoma, head and neck, liver or kidney cancer. The CDR3 spells CASSPGQWGTEAFF. The CDR3, as DNA: TGTGCCAGCTCACCCGGACAATGGGGCACTGAAGCTTTCTTT.